The 27 T cell receptor beta chains presented below share a single source sample, sequenced in a study of graft-versus-host responses after intestinal transplantation. Generated by immunoSEQ multiplex PCR, the TCRdb table keeps only in-frame clones and is missing some. The profile shows about 130,000 clones, 80% to 95% of them singletons. Antigens for these TCRs are unknown. The sample here was unstimulated CD4+ T cells sorted from spleen or lymph node cells, taken before intestinal transplant. The receptors stem from a human donor who received an intestinal transplant.

As regards this clone: The sample holds other DNA sequences that translate to the same CDR3. CDR3 coding DNA: TGTGCCAGTAGTGCATCTGGACTAGCGGACCAAGAGACCCAGTACTTC. Residues: CASSASGLADQETQYF. V gene TRBV19 combines with J gene TRBJ2-5; TRBD2 matches 10 bases. V lost 5 bases and J lost 0; bases outside the gene matches: 6. The germline CDR1 and CDR2 sequences are LNHDA and SQIVND (reference sequence). The CDR3 consists of 16 residues.

V gene TRBV28 combines with J gene TRBJ1-1; 7 bases are shared with TRBD1. V lost 5 bases and J lost 3; bases outside the gene matches: 6. This CDR3 is built from 14 residues. Germline V gene sequence: CDR1 MDHEN, CDR2 SYDVKM. CDR3 nucleotide sequence: TGTGCCAGCAGTCCCCCAGGGGGGGACACTGAAGCTTTCTTT. Amino acid sequence: CASSPPGGDTEAFF.

The chain combines TRBV7-2 with TRBJ2-7, with 10 bases that match TRBD1. The germline CDR1 and CDR2 sequences are SGHTA and FQGNSA. The trim removed 5 bases at V and 3 bases at J, leaving 7 bases unmatched. The CDR3 has 15 amino acids. In DNA form, the CDR3 reads TGTGCCAGCAGCCTCTCGACAGGGGGCGGCTACGAGCAGTACTTC. Encoded protein: CASSLSTGGGYEQYF.

V usage is TRBV6-1 and J usage is TRBJ2-2; D remains ambiguous. V was clipped by 7 bases and J by 4 bases, with 10 bases between them. This CDR3 has 13 amino acids. The germline CDR1 and CDR2 sequences are MNHNS and SASEGT. CDR3 protein: CASTPSGTGELFF. The CDR3 nucleotides read TGTGCCAGCACCCCCTCGGGCACCGGGGAGCTGTTTTTT.

The DNA of the CDR3 is TGTGCCAGCAGTGACTCGACCGAGGAGCGGGACTACTCCTACGAGCAGTACTTC. It translates to CASSDSTEERDYSYEQYF. This chain links TRBV6-4 with TRBJ2-7, with 7 bases that match TRBD2. CDR3 length equals 18 residues. V was clipped by 0 bases and J by 0 bases; unmatched bases: 11. The germline V gene has CDR1 MRHNA and CDR2 SNTAGT.

The CDR3 region is CAPDRERDGELFF. Here the CDR3 DNA reads TGTGCCCCCGACAGGGAGCGCGACGGGGAGCTGTTTTTT. V usage is TRBV6-8 and J usage is TRBJ2-2; 7 nucleotides line up with TRBD1. V lost 11 bases, J lost 7 bases, and 10 bases stayed unmatched. Germline lookup yields CDR1 MNHGY and CDR2 SAAAGT. This CDR3 is built from 13 residues.

The CDR3 DNA is TGTGCCAGCAGGCTAAGGGGAGTCCCACCAGATACGCAGTATTTT. It codes for CASRLRGVPPDTQYF. The chain links TRBV21-1 to TRBJ2-3. TRBV21-1 is marked as a pseudogene. This CDR3 spans 15 amino acids.

The chain has TRBV7-8 and TRBJ2-3; possible D gene TRBD2, 6 bases. Germline V gives CDR1 SGHVS, CDR2 FQNEAQ. Trimming cost V 5 bases and J 0 bases, with 15 bases left between them. The CDR3 is 16 amino acids. CDR3 amino acids: CASSPTVAASTDTQYF. Here the CDR3 DNA reads TGTGCCAGCAGCCCTACGGTAGCGGCTAGCACAGATACGCAGTATTTT.

The rearrangement joins TRBV19 to TRBJ1-4, with D possibly matching TRBD1 (5 bases). From germline, CDR1 is LNHDA and CDR2 SQIVND (reference sequence). The germline V and J ends were trimmed by 6 bases and 8 bases, with 13 bases remaining between them. This CDR3 region has 13 residues. In nucleotides, the CDR3 is TGTGCCAGTAGCAGGGTAAAGGACGAAAAACTGTTTTTT. It translates to CASSRVKDEKLFF.

The rearrangement links TRBV7-9 to TRBJ1-1; D unclear. The germline CDR1 and CDR2 sequences are SEHNR and FQNEAQ (reference sequence). This CDR3 has 15 amino acids. The V and J ends lost 4 bases and 5 bases respectively, with 17 bases between them. The CDR3 loop is CASSSLGGLGTEAFF. In DNA, the CDR3 is TGTGCCAGCAGCTCACTGGGTGGTCTCGGAACTGAAGCTTTCTTT.

The J gene is TRBJ2-5, the V gene TRBV6-1, with 7 bases aligning to TRBD1. The J call may be in error: the DNA end matches TRBJ2-7 better. The CDR3 is 11 residues long. Germline V gives CDR1 MNHNS, CDR2 SASEGT. For the CDR3, the DNA is TGTCCCTGGAGACAGGGCGACGAGCAGTACTTC. Protein: CPWRQGDEQYF.

The chain links TRBV28 to TRBJ1-4; 7 nucleotides match TRBD1. V dropped 1 base and J dropped 8; count of bases not matched to a gene: 7. Germline V gene data show CDR1 as MDHEN and CDR2 as SYDVKM. There are 15 residues in the CDR3. Here the CDR3 DNA reads TGTGCCAGCAGTTTATCTGGAGGGGGCGGCGAAAAACTGTTTTTT. Translated, it gives CASSLSGGGGEKLFF.

This clone has just a few counts. This CDR3 is also generated by other DNA sequences in the sample. The chain uses TRBV19 and TRBJ2-1; a possible D gene is TRBD2 (5 bases). This CDR3 comprises 12 residues. Germline V gene data show CDR1 as LNHDA and CDR2 as SQIVND (reference sequence). Trimming removed 6 bases at V and 7 bases at J, with 10 bases between. The CDR3 coding sequence is TGTGCCAGTAGCGGGTCGGGGAATGAGCAGTTCTTC. Translated, it gives CASSGSGNEQFF.

The CDR3 DNA follows: TGTGCCAGCAGCCCCGGGTCAGGGGGCGGAAACATTCAGTACTTC. It yields the protein CASSPGSGGGNIQYF. V is TRBV11-3 and J is TRBJ2-4, with TRBD1 matching over 8 bases. The germline CDR1 and CDR2 sequences are SGHNT and YENEEA. Trimming cost V 5 bases and J 6 bases; bases outside gene matches: 9. The CDR3 has 15 residues.

This chain uses TRBV5-1 with TRBJ2-1, with TRBD2 matching 13 bases. CDR1 and CDR2 (germline): SGHRS, YFSETQ. The CDR3 consists of 15 residues. Trimming removed 4 bases from V and 6 bases from J; junction bases left unmatched: 4. CDR3 in amino acids: CASSAGLAGFNEQFF. The CDR3 DNA is TGCGCCAGCAGCGCGGGACTAGCGGGGTTCAATGAGCAGTTCTTC.

V usage is TRBV5-4 and J usage is TRBJ2-7, with TRBD1 matching 9 bases. Germline assignment: CDR1 SGHNT and CDR2 YYREEE (reference sequence). This CDR3 comprises 16 residues. V was clipped by 0 bases and J by 4 bases; unmatched bases: 8. The CDR3 loop is CASSLVAGTGSYEQYF. The CDR3 coding sequence is TGTGCCAGCAGCTTGGTCGCAGGGACAGGGAGTTACGAGCAGTACTTC. The full variable domain, completed using reference TRBV5-4 and TRBJ2-7, is ETGVTQSPTHLIKTRGQQVTLRCSSQSGHNTVSWYQQALGQGPQFIFQYYREEENGRGNFPPRFSGLQFPNYSSELNVNALELDDSALYLCASSLVAGTGSYEQYFGPGTRLTVT.

The V call is TRBV28, the J call TRBJ2-7; 9 bases line up with TRBD2. The V gene's germline CDR1 is MDHEN and CDR2 SYDVKM. The V gene end was trimmed by 3 bases and the J gene end by 1 base; junction bases not matched to a gene: 4. The CDR3 totals 15 residues. The chain's CDR3 is CASSLGGLASYEQYF. DNA of the CDR3: TGTGCCAGCAGTTTGGGAGGACTAGCGTCCTACGAGCAGTACTTC.

The chain links TRBV15 to TRBJ1-4; TRBD1 agrees at 7 bases. With V trimmed by 0 bases and J by 7 bases, 8 bases remained unmatched. The CDR3 is made up of 16 amino acids. Per germline, CDR1 LNHNV and CDR2 YYDKDF (reference sequence). CDR3 in amino acids: CATSREIGGLSEKLFF. In DNA, the CDR3 is TGTGCCACCAGCAGAGAGATAGGGGGCCTGAGTGAAAAACTGTTTTTT. Full variable domain (missing parts from reference TRBV15 and TRBJ1-4): DAMVIQNPRYQVTQFGKPVTLSCSQTLNHNVMYWYQQKSSQAPKLLFHYYDKDFNNEADTPDNFQSRRPNTSFCFLDIRSPGLGDTAMYLCATSREIGGLSEKLFFGSGTQLSVL.

This rearrangement joins TRBV7-6 to TRBJ2-1, with D possibly called TRBD1 or TRBD2 (7 bases each). Trimming shortened V by 0 bases and J by 7 bases, and 13 bases separated the two germline ends. This CDR3 contains 15 residues. The germline V gene has CDR1 SGHVS and CDR2 FNYEAQ. CDR3 DNA sequence: TGTGCCAGCAGCTTAGCGGGCAGGGGGGGTAATGAGCAGTTCTTC. The encoded protein is CASSLAGRGGNEQFF.

V usage is TRBV11-2 and J usage is TRBJ2-7; possible D gene TRBD2, 5 bases. Germline CDR1 and CDR2: SGHAT and FQNNGV. CDR3 length: 13 amino acids. The V and J ends lost 4 bases and 4 bases respectively, with 11 bases between them. In nucleotides, the CDR3 is TGTGCCAGCAGCTCCGGACTTAGGTACGAGCAGTACTTC. Translating gives CASSSGLRYEQYF.

This chain connects TRBV5-1 to TRBJ1-1; 9 bases agree with TRBD1. V shed 4 bases, J shed 8 bases, and the junction held 12 bases outside the gene matches. The CDR3 extends over 15 amino acids. The germline V gene encodes CDR1 SGHRS and CDR2 YFSETQ. CDR3 sequence: CASSPGTGILGEAFF. The CDR3 nucleotides are TGCGCCAGCAGCCCCGGGACAGGGATTTTGGGGGAAGCTTTCTTT.

The rearrangement joins TRBV28 to TRBJ2-6; D is unresolved. Germline lookup yields CDR1 MDHEN and CDR2 SYDVKM. This CDR3 region has 12 residues. Trimming removed 7 bases from V and 3 bases from J, with 4 bases in between. CDR3 sequence (DNA): TGTGCCAGCATAAGTGGGGCCAACGTCCTGACTTTC. Encoded protein: CASISGANVLTF.

This clone occurred once. V is TRBV18 and J is TRBJ2-1; 10 nucleotides match TRBD2. The CDR3 covers 15 residues. The trim removed 3 bases at V and 7 bases at J, leaving 6 bases unmatched. The germline V gene has CDR1 KGHSH and CDR2 LQKENI. CDR3 region: CASSPLLAGENEQFF. The CDR3 bases are TGTGCCAGCTCACCCCTGCTAGCGGGAGAAAATGAGCAGTTCTTC. Combining the CDR3 with reference TRBV18 and TRBJ2-1 gives the whole variable domain NAGVMQNPRHLVRRRGQEARLRCSPMKGHSHVYWYRQLPEEGLKFMVYLQKENIIDESGMPKERFSAEFPKEGPSILRIQQVVRGDSAAYFCASSPLLAGENEQFFGPGTRLTVL.

The V call is TRBV2, the J call TRBJ2-1; 14 bases line up with TRBD2. The germline V gene encodes CDR1 SNHLY and CDR2 FYNNEI. This CDR3 spans 14 amino acids. The J segment lost 9 bases and the V segment lost 8 bases, leaving 6 bases of the junction unmatched. CDR3 sequence (DNA): TGTGCCAGCGGGACTAGCGGGAGTAGGGTTGAGCAGTTCTTC. It yields the protein CASGTSGSRVEQFF.

This chain uses TRBV7-2 with TRBJ1-1; D may be TRBD1 (6 bases). Trimming shortened V by 5 bases and J by 2 bases, and 12 bases separated the two germline ends. The CDR3 contains 14 residues. Per the germline V gene, CDR1 is SGHTA and CDR2 is FQGNSA. Here the CDR3 DNA reads TGTGCCAGCAGCCCAATCAGGGGTAACACTGAAGCTTTCTTT. Protein product: CASSPIRGNTEAFF.

V gene TRBV5-4 combines with J gene TRBJ2-3, with TRBD2 as a possible D gene (6 bases). Germline V gene data show CDR1 as SGHNT and CDR2 as YYREEE (reference sequence). The CDR3 loop spans 17 amino acids. The ends were cut back, 4 bases at V and 3 bases at J, with 21 bases in the middle. As DNA, the CDR3 is TGTGCCAGCAGCAGACCGAGGATCGGGAGAGGAACAGATACGCAGTATTTT. This translates into CASSRPRIGRGTDTQYF.

The genes are TRBV30 and TRBJ2-7; TRBD1 matches 10 bases. From germline, CDR1 is GTSNPN and CDR2 SVGIG (reference sequence). Losses at the gene ends were 1 base for V and 6 bases for J; bases not matched to a gene: 21. This CDR3 is built from 19 residues. As DNA, the CDR3 is TGTGCCTGGAGTGGAATGCCCGGGACAGGGGCCAAAGAAAGGTCCGAGCAGTACTTC. It encodes CAWSGMPGTGAKERSEQYF.